This T cell receptor beta chain was identified in a study of vaccination and CD4 T cells after COVID-19. Trimming removed 0 bases at V and 4 bases at J, with 9 bases between. The CDR3 totals 13 residues. Germline V gives CDR1 DFQATT, CDR2 SNEGSKA (reference sequence). As concerns this clonotype: Its antigen is currently unknown.

The treatment denotes: approximately 9-day PBMC culture with coronavirus spike peptide pools or control peptides (ViraFEST assay). Cultured CD4+ T-cell DNA underwent Oncomine TCR Beta short-read sequencing. TCRdb fed the PCR reads into MiXCR, producing one record per CDR3 protein. The table shows under 20,000 distinct CDR3 sequences, with 54% occurring only once. Source material: CD4+ T cells from blood, cultured in vitro. The chain employs TRBV20-1 and TRBJ2-5; D might be TRBD1 (6 bases). This receptor was taken from a human donor who had recovered from COVID-19. CDR3 sequence reads: CSARETGLETQYF. The CDR3 DNA reads TGCAGTGCTAGAGAGACAGGATTAGAGACCCAGTACTTC.